The text below deals with one T cell receptor (beta chain). The CDR3 spans 13 residues. The germline V and J ends were trimmed by 2 bases and 8 bases, with 15 bases remaining between them. Germline values: CDR1 GTSNPN, CDR2 SVGIG (reference sequence). The entry originates in a study of OX40 agonist ivuxolimab in advanced cancers. Libraries were prepared by immunoSEQ multiplex PCR; TCRdb keeps only in-frame clonotypes and omits some of them. The sample lists 78,000 or so clones; approximately 91% were seen once. The gene calls are TRBV30 and TRBJ1-2; maybe TRBD1 (6 bases). This specimen consisted of CD4+ or CD8+ T cells sorted from blood, obtained in a trial of the OX40 agonist ivuxolimab. This receptor was identified in an adult with an advanced solid tumor such as melanoma, head and neck, liver or kidney cancer. CDR3 coding DNA: TGTGCCTGGAGTACAGGGCCCTTTGGAGGCTACACCTTC. This encodes CAWSTGPFGGYTF.